Below, 24 T cell receptor beta chains from the same sample are listed, as sequenced in a study of T-cell reconstitution after alpha-beta-depleted transplantation in children (dated by TCRdb to about 2016). Preparation of the library involved PCR. Sequenced on an Illumina HiSeq 2500. TCR library preparation used molecular barcoding, with unique molecular identifiers applied to normalize quantification of the TCRbeta repertoire. The public sequencing data were trimmed at Q25 with fastp and processed into clonotypes with MiXCR by TCRdb, which kept only in-frame beta chains. Rows are unified per CDR3 protein, each entry keeping the most common DNA and genes. This sample has over 100,000 distinct CDR3 sequences in its table, and approximately 8% of those were observed once. The top ten clones comprise roughly 17% of the sample. What the treatment or condition label conveys for this sample: allogeneic hematopoietic cell transplantation with graft depleted of TCRalphabeta T cells and CD19 B cells.

The sample here was PBMCs, taken before TCRalphabeta/CD19-depleted stem cell transplant. All receptors derive from a boy younger than 10 with acute lymphoblastic leukemia, due to receive a stem cell transplant.

This clonotype was observed a handful of times. This chain connects TRBV20-1 to TRBJ2-5; D gene uncertain. Germline CDR1 is DFQATT and CDR2 is SNEGSKA (reference sequence). Trimming cost V 2 bases and J 3 bases, with 7 bases left between them. The CDR3 loop spans 12 amino acids. The CDR3 sequence: CSARSGEETQYF. For the CDR3, the DNA is TGCAGTGCTAGATCGGGTGAAGAGACCCAGTACTTC.

There are many counts of this clonotype. The V gene is TRBV6-4, the J gene TRBJ2-3, with D tentatively TRBD2 (5 bases). CDR1 is MRHNA and CDR2 is SNTAGT in the germline V gene. The CDR3 sequence is 14 residues long. The V end was cut by 3 bases, the J end by 3 bases, with 10 bases between. CDR3 DNA sequence: TGTGCCAGCAGTGAATCCCTAGCTACAGATACGCAGTATTTT. The encoded protein is CASSESLATDTQYF.

This chain uses TRBV7-2 with TRBJ2-3; the D is unclear. The CDR3 length is 14 residues. Germline values: CDR1 SGHTA, CDR2 FQGNSA. Trimming stripped 3 bases from V and 6 bases from J, with 13 bases between. CDR3: CASSLRTPPDTQYF. CDR3 sequence (DNA): TGTGCCAGCAGCTTGCGGACCCCCCCCGATACGCAGTATTTT.

This chain joins TRBV20-1 and TRBJ2-7, with 10 bases fitting TRBD2. V lost 2 bases to trimming and J lost 0 bases; unmatched junction nucleotides: 10. The CDR3 consists of 17 residues. Germline loops: CDR1 DFQATT, CDR2 SNEGSKA (reference sequence). CDR3 amino acids: CSARMVLAGRSSYEQYF. CDR3 bases: TGCAGTGCTAGAATGGTACTAGCGGGGCGTAGCTCCTACGAGCAGTACTTC.

This clonotype occurred a few times. The rearrangement uses TRBV20-1 and TRBJ1-2; 7 nucleotides agree with TRBD1. This CDR3 is 15 amino acids long. The junction had 14 bases not matched to a gene; V was cut back by 3 bases and J by 7 bases. CDR1 DFQATT and CDR2 SNEGSKA come from the germline V gene (reference sequence). CDR3 amino acids: CSARLPTPSGGGYTF. DNA of the CDR3: TGCAGTGCTAGGCTACCCACCCCCTCAGGGGGTGGCTACACCTTC.

The chain is built from TRBV20-1 and TRBJ1-1; 10 bases line up with TRBD1. Unmatched junction bases numbered 3, after V lost 5 bases and J lost 0 bases. This CDR3 contains 14 residues. Per germline, CDR1 DFQATT and CDR2 SNEGSKA (reference sequence). The CDR3 spells CSAQTGGMNTEAFF. CDR3 nucleotides: TGCAGTGCTCAGACAGGGGGCATGAACACTGAAGCTTTCTTT.

In its sample, this clonotype was seen many times. The V call is TRBV7-2, the J call TRBJ2-1, with TRBD1 identical over 9 bases. Per germline, CDR1 SGHTA and CDR2 FQGNSA. The CDR3 is 15 amino acids. With 3 bases clipped from V and 2 bases from J, the junction kept 2 bases outside the gene matches. The CDR3 loop is CASSFGQGPYNEQFF. CDR3 nucleotide sequence: TGTGCCAGCAGCTTCGGACAGGGGCCCTACAATGAGCAGTTCTTC.

This clonotype was counted a few times. One end of the junction does not line up with germline, which may come from a read error. The rearrangement uses TRBV7-7 and TRBJ2-3; a possible D gene is TRBD1 (5 bases). Germline CDR1 is SSHAT and CDR2 is FNYEAQ (reference sequence). CDR3 length: 13 amino acids. CDR3 in amino acids: CASSRTGADTQYF. CDR3 nucleotides: TGTGCTAGCAGCCGTACAGGAGCAGATACGCAGTATTTT.

This clonotype was recorded a few times. V usage is TRBV14 and J usage is TRBJ1-4; TRBD1 aligns across 8 bases. From germline, CDR1 is SGHDN and CDR2 FVKESK. V shed 2 bases and J 2 bases; nucleotides not matched to a gene: 7. The CDR3 loop spans 17 amino acids. CDR3 in amino acids: CASSQNLAGGTNEKLFF. CDR3 nucleotide sequence: TGTGCCAGCAGCCAAAATCTGGCAGGGGGCACTAATGAAAAACTGTTTTTT. Using reference TRBV14 and TRBJ1-4 for the parts outside the CDR3, the full variable domain is EAGVTQFPSHSVIEKGQTVTLRCDPISGHDNLYWYRRVMGKEIKFLLHFVKESKQDESGMPNNRFLAERTGGTYSTLKVQPAELEDSGVYFCASSQNLAGGTNEKLFFGSGTQLSVL.

This clonotype has at least ten counts. The chain is built from TRBV12-3 or TRBV12-4 and TRBJ2-3; a weak D match, TRBD1 (6 bases). CDR3 length: 14 residues. V lost 7 bases and J 2 bases, leaving 13 bases between the germline ends. The CDR3 reads CASKPGHSTDTQYF. In DNA form, the CDR3 reads TGTGCCAGCAAGCCGGGACACTCCACAGATACGCAGTATTTT.

The V call is TRBV20-1, the J call TRBJ1-6; 10 bases are a match to TRBD1. V lost 1 base to trimming and J lost 0 bases; unmatched junction nucleotides: 6. The length of the CDR3 is 18 residues. From germline, CDR1 is DFQATT and CDR2 SNEGSKA (reference sequence). The CDR3 spells CSARGQGAATSYNSPLHF. The CDR3 coding sequence is TGCAGTGCTAGAGGACAGGGGGCTGCTACCTCCTATAATTCACCCCTCCACTTT.

This clonotype was recorded a few times. J is TRBJ2-7 and V is TRBV5-1; 7 bases match TRBD1. The length of the CDR3 is 14 residues. Per germline, CDR1 SGHRS and CDR2 YFSETQ. V gave up 0 bases and J gave up 6 bases; unmatched junction bases: 6. The CDR3 protein is CASSLGQGGPEQYF. The CDR3 region has the DNA TGCGCCAGCAGCTTGGGACAGGGTGGGCCCGAGCAGTACTTC.

The chain combines TRBV15 with TRBJ2-5; 7 nucleotides line up with TRBD2. The germline V gene has CDR1 LNHNV and CDR2 YYDKDF (reference sequence). CDR3 length: 15 amino acids. V was pared by 0 bases and J by 6 bases, with 7 bases of the junction left unmatched. CDR3 sequence reads: CATSRDREVGKTQYF. CDR3 DNA sequence: TGTGCCACCAGCAGAGACCGGGAGGTGGGGAAGACCCAGTACTTC.

This clonotype came up many times. This chain uses TRBV18 with TRBJ1-2, with D maybe TRBD1 (6 bases). The germline CDR1 and CDR2 sequences are KGHSH and LQKENI. Trimming removed 3 bases at V and 4 bases at J, with 12 bases between. The CDR3 covers 14 residues. CDR3 region: CASSPVRGTYGYTF. CDR3 nucleotides: TGTGCCAGCTCACCCGTCAGGGGTACCTATGGCTACACCTTC.

This clonotype has at least ten counts. V and J are TRBV7-2 and TRBJ1-4; D gene uncertain. This CDR3 spans 13 amino acids. V dropped 4 bases and J dropped 8 bases, with 11 bases sitting between them. The germline CDR1 and CDR2 sequences are SGHTA and FQGNSA. CDR3 nucleotides: TGTGCCAGCAGCTCGACCGGTGGAGAAAAACTGTTTTTT. Amino acid sequence: CASSSTGGEKLFF.

On this clonotype: A read error may explain this, as a much larger clone is one base away. CDR3 DNA sequence: TGTGCCAGCAGTTACATAACTGAAGCTTTCTTT. Translated: CASSYITEAFF. The chain recombines TRBV5-4 with TRBJ1-1; D gene uncertain. CDR1 SGHNT and CDR2 YYREEE come from the germline V gene (reference sequence). With 5 bases removed from V and 5 bases from J, the gap between germline ends came to 7 bases. This CDR3 is built from 11 residues.

CDR3: CSANENTEAFF. The CDR3 region has the DNA TGCAGTGCCAACGAGAACACTGAAGCTTTCTTT. V gene TRBV20-1 combines with J gene TRBJ1-1; D not resolved. The CDR3 runs to 11 residues. Trimming cost V 6 bases and J 1 base, with 6 bases left between them. CDR1 and CDR2 (germline): DFQATT, SNEGSKA (reference sequence).

This clonotype was picked up a small number of times. J is TRBJ2-3 and V is TRBV2, with TRBD1 matching 9 bases. Per the germline V gene, CDR1 is SNHLY and CDR2 is FYNNEI. The V gene end was trimmed by 8 bases and the J gene end by 7 bases; junction bases not matched to a gene: 16. The CDR3 consists of 16 residues. The CDR3 bases are TGTGCCAGCGAGACCGAAACAGGGGGCGAGGAATATACGCAGTATTTT. It codes for CASETETGGEEYTQYF.

The chain has TRBV24-1 and TRBJ1-4, with TRBD1 identical over 8 bases. J lost 12 bases, V lost 2 bases, and 7 bases had no gene match. The CDR3 is 14 amino acids. Germline CDR1 and CDR2: KGHDR and SFDVKD. As DNA, the CDR3 is TGTGCCACCAGTGATTCGGACAGGGCGGGGGAACTGTTTTTT. Residues: CATSDSDRAGELFF.

The chain uses TRBV20-1 and TRBJ2-7; possibly TRBD1 for D (6 bases). CDR3 length: 14 amino acids. The V gene lost 0 bases and the J gene lost 1 base, with 10 bases spanning the gap. From germline, CDR1 is DFQATT and CDR2 SNEGSKA (reference sequence). The CDR3 bases are TGCAGTGCTAGAGATCGGACAGCTTCCTACGAGCAGTACTTC. Translating gives CSARDRTASYEQYF.

The DNA of the CDR3 is TGTGCCAGCAGCCTGACAGGGTTTGACGAGCAGTACTTC. Protein product: CASSLTGFDEQYF. The rearrangement links TRBV3-1 to TRBJ2-7, with 7 bases aligning to TRBD1. V gave up 4 bases and J gave up 5 bases; unmatched junction bases: 5. Germline V gene data show CDR1 as LGHDT and CDR2 as YNNKEL (reference sequence). This CDR3 spans 13 amino acids.

The DNA for the CDR3 is TGTGCCAGCAGCCAAGGGGGGGGCTATGGCTACACCTTC. Its protein is CASSQGGGYGYTF. The chain has TRBV3-1 and TRBJ1-2, with D perhaps TRBD1 (5 bases). Per the germline V gene, CDR1 is LGHDT and CDR2 is YNNKEL (reference sequence). The CDR3 runs to 13 residues. Trimming shortened V by 1 base and J by 4 bases, and 7 bases separated the two germline ends.

This clonotype turned up a few times. The chain carries TRBV11-2 and TRBJ2-1; tentative D call: TRBD1 (6 bases). This CDR3 has 15 residues. V lost 4 bases and J 6 bases, leaving 16 bases between the germline ends. Germline V gene lookup returns CDR1 SGHAT and CDR2 FQNNGV. Here the CDR3 reads CASSSTGAEPNEQFF. CDR3 nucleotides: TGTGCCAGCAGCTCGACAGGTGCAGAGCCCAATGAGCAGTTCTTC.

This clonotype appeared a few times. The chain carries TRBV3-1 and TRBJ2-2; 9 bases agree with TRBD2. The CDR3 sequence is 15 residues long. V lost 3 bases to trimming and J lost 2 bases; unmatched junction nucleotides: 1. Germline lookup yields CDR1 LGHDT and CDR2 YNNKEL (reference sequence). In DNA, the CDR3 is TGTGCCAGCAGCCATAGCGGGAGAAACACCGGGGAGCTGTTTTTT. It specifies CASSHSGRNTGELFF.